This entry lists 6 T cell receptor beta chains sequenced from one sample in a study of OX40 agonist ivuxolimab in advanced cancers. Sequencing used immunoSEQ multiplex PCR; TCRdb keeps in-frame clones, though not all of them. This table holds 30,000 to 45,000 clones, more than 60% found once. The source material was CD4+ or CD8+ T cells sorted from blood, sampled in a trial of the OX40 agonist ivuxolimab. Receptors originate from an adult with an advanced solid tumor such as melanoma, head and neck, liver or kidney cancer.

The chain couples TRBV5-1 to TRBJ2-3; TRBD1 matches 8 bases. Germline values: CDR1 SGHRS, CDR2 YFSETQ. This CDR3 contains 16 residues. The trim removed 0 bases at V and 4 bases at J, leaving 7 bases unmatched. The DNA for the CDR3 is TGCGCCAGCAGCTTGGGGGCAGGGGGCTCGGCAGATACGCAGTATTTT. As protein: CASSLGAGGSADTQYF.

This clone rates as medium-sized. The chain uses TRBV27 and TRBJ1-2; tentative D call: TRBD1 (5 bases). CDR1 and CDR2 from the germline V gene are MNHEY and SMNVEV (reference sequence). V lost 6 bases and J lost 10, with 18 bases in between. The CDR3 totals 13 residues. The CDR3 sequence is CASSSGTPGHYTF. In DNA, the CDR3 is TGTGCCAGCAGCAGCGGGACTCCCGGCCACTACACCTTC.

This chain joins TRBV6-1 and TRBJ1-5; a possible D gene is TRBD1 (5 bases). The CDR3 length is 14 residues. The V and J ends lost 2 bases and 5 bases respectively, with 10 bases between them. The germline gives CDR1 MNHNS, CDR2 SASEGT. CDR3 loop: CASSEYGGDQPQHF. The CDR3 region has the DNA TGTGCCAGCAGTGAATATGGAGGGGATCAGCCCCAGCATTTT.

This chain uses TRBV5-1 with TRBJ1-5; D is unclear. Trimming took off 0 bases at V and 6 bases at J, with 7 bases between the two ends. Germline V gene lookup returns CDR1 SGHRS and CDR2 YFSETQ. The CDR3 contains 13 residues. CDR3 protein: CASSLVVGQPQHF. DNA for the CDR3: TGCGCCAGCAGCTTGGTTGTAGGTCAGCCCCAGCATTTT.

This sequence joins TRBV5-1 and TRBJ1-1, with TRBD1 as a possible D gene (5 bases). Trimming pared 4 bases from V and 2 bases from J, leaving 9 bases between. Per germline, CDR1 SGHRS and CDR2 YFSETQ. CDR3 length: 13 amino acids. This CDR3 reads CASSIDSNTEAFF. CDR3 bases: TGCGCCAGCAGCATCGACAGTAACACTGAAGCTTTCTTT.

The chain combines TRBV12-5 with TRBJ2-1, with 7 bases identical to TRBD1. With 6 bases clipped from V and 4 bases from J, the junction kept 9 bases outside the gene matches. CDR1 is LGHNT, CDR2 FRNRAP, per germline. This CDR3 spans 15 amino acids. The CDR3 protein is CASGWDSKVYNEQFF. CDR3 bases: TGTGCTAGTGGCTGGGACAGCAAAGTTTACAATGAGCAGTTCTTC. The whole variable domain, filled in from reference TRBV12-5 and TRBJ2-1, reads DARVTQTPRHKVTEMGQEVTMRCQPILGHNTVFWYRQTMMQGLELLAYFRNRAPLDDSGMPKDRFSAEMPDATLATLKIQPSEPRDSAVYFCASGWDSKVYNEQFFGPGTRLTVL.